This T cell receptor beta chain was identified in a study of human T cells and chemical hapten exposure (dated by TCRdb to the early 2020s). For context, the study as a whole: The libraries were sequenced as a pool, and the TCR yield per sample differed mostly because of small variations in library volumes within the pool. In alopecia patients, the study followed how the peripheral blood TCR repertoire changed in vivo over primary and secondary sensitization to diphenylcyclopropenone (DPC), a hapten. Overall study results and their limits: Repeated subsampling changed both the strength of the expansion versus patch-test correlation and the threshold at which the correlation became significant. DPC sensitization did not change how many TCRs were above 1 in 1000 frequency, and no evidence was found of alterations in global repertoire structure.

During library preparation, unique molecular identifiers were attached to individual cDNA molecules so that TCRs could be counted in a quantitative, reproducible way. Each blood RNA sample was used to sequence both TCR alpha and TCR beta chains. The paper's processing steps were these. Samples had a median of roughly 98,000 TCRs, with a range from roughly 23,224 to 750,000. The Decombinator software suite was used to annotate the V, J and CDR3 of the TCR reads. Every sample was subsampled to the same number of TCRs (28,000) for the PS versus PT1 abundance plots. Expanded TCRs were defined as absent before sensitization and observed at least eight times at the 2-week time point. TCRdb applied fastp at Q25 and MiXCR to the public reads, then kept only in-frame beta chains. Rows with one shared CDR3 protein collapse into an entry with the most common genes and DNA. TCRdb, not the authors, supplied the V and J calls. The sample includes roughly 120,000 distinct CDR3 sequences, with approximately 9% observed a single time. The ten largest clones represent 1.1% to 1.5% of the sample.

Total RNA was extracted from unfractionated whole blood that had been collected in Tempus Blood RNA tubes. Five healthy volunteers served as TCR sequencing controls and were bled at day 0, 2 weeks and 6 weeks. From its cysteine to its phenylalanine, the CDR3 spans 14 amino acids. The kept DNA is CDR3 alone, 42 bases in frame from the first base. V was cut back by 5 bases and J by 3 bases, leaving a gap of 13 bases between them. Per the germline V gene, SNHLY is the CDR1 and FYNNEI is the CDR2. Many counts were recorded for this clonotype. No antigen is known for it. No base quality values were provided; no much bigger clone lies one nucleotide off.

The sequence was obtained from a human donor in good health. Some clones in this sample may be carry-over from other donors' samples. Donor details come from another sample of the same person, matched by shared clones. Here the chain combines TRBV2 and TRBJ1-1; a tentative D call is TRBD1 (5 bases match). Sample: whole blood. The encoded CDR3 is CASSLEGRDTEAFF. The DNA sequence is TGTGCCAGCAGTCTTGAGGGACGGGACACTGAAGCTTTCTTT.